A selection of T cell receptor beta chains follows, all from one sample in a study of blood T cell repertoires in COVID-19. TCRdb keeps only in-frame clones here, not all; method: immunoSEQ multiplex PCR. The sample holds approximately 310,000 clones, about 87% seen once. The sequencing input was peripheral blood. These receptors were collected from a woman aged 50 to 60 who had recovered from COVID-19. The CDR3 runs from the conserved cysteine through the conserved F or W. The order of the fields is J gene, clone size, D gene, V gene, CDR3 length, CDR3 protein, CDR3 DNA. D genes are given only for firm matches. Clone size is given for some rows only: seen once, a few or many times, or a class if the clone is expanded.

J: TRBJ1-5; size: -; D: -; V: TRBV6-1; length: 15; CDR3: CASREQGTGNQPQHF; DNA: TGTGCCAGCAGGGAGCAGGGAACGGGCAATCAGCCCCAGCATTTT
J: TRBJ1-5; size: -; D: TRBD1; V: TRBV19; length: 12; CDR3: CASRDRDQPQHF; DNA: TGTGCCAGTCGGGACAGAGATCAGCCCCAGCATTTT
J: TRBJ2-1; size: -; D: TRBD1; V: TRBV6-2/TRBV6-3; length: 16; CDR3: CASSALNPGGYNEQFF; DNA: TGTGCCAGCAGTGCCCTAAATCCAGGGGGCTACAATGAGCAGTTCTTC
J: TRBJ2-7; size: -; D: TRBD1; V: TRBV7-2; length: 15; CDR3: CASSLRSGQGSEQYF; DNA: TGTGCCAGCAGCCTAAGGTCTGGACAGGGGTCCGAGCAGTACTTC
J: TRBJ2-7; size: -; D: TRBD2; V: TRBV3-1/TRBV3-2; length: 18; CDR3: CASSHVPGLAGGSYEQYF; DNA: TGTGCCAGCAGCCACGTTCCGGGACTAGCGGGAGGGTCCTACGAGCAGTACTTC
J: TRBJ1-1; size: once; D: -; V: TRBV9; length: 13; CDR3: CASSVEANTEAFF; DNA: TGTGCCAGCAGCGTAGAAGCGAACACTGAAGCTTTCTTT
J: TRBJ2-1; size: -; D: TRBD2; V: TRBV5-1; length: 16; CDR3: CASSPVAGFSYNEQFF; DNA: TGCGCCAGCAGCCCGGTAGCGGGATTCTCCTACAATGAGCAGTTCTTC
J: TRBJ1-2; size: -; D: TRBD1; V: TRBV6-1; length: 14; CDR3: CASSEGGTGEGYTF; DNA: TGTGCCAGCAGTGAAGGGGGGACAGGGGAGGGCTACACCTTC
J: TRBJ2-7; size: -; D: TRBD1; V: TRBV9; length: 15; CDR3: CASSEGTGPHYEQYF; DNA: TGTGCCAGCAGCGAAGGGACAGGGCCGCACTACGAGCAGTACTTC
J: TRBJ2-7; size: -; D: -; V: TRBV2; length: 13; CDR3: CASMRGGNGEQYF; DNA: TGTGCCAGCATGAGGGGGGGGAACGGCGAGCAGTACTTC